This paragraph covers one TCR beta chain sequence. Repertoires were generated with immunoSEQ multiplex PCR, while TCRdb's copy carries only in-frame clones and drops some. In the table there are approximately 100,000 clones, roughly 87% of which are singletons. The record originates from a study of OX40 agonist ivuxolimab in advanced cancers. CDR3 length: 17 residues. The origin of this receptor is an adult with an advanced solid tumor such as melanoma, head and neck, liver or kidney cancer. The rearrangement joins TRBV21-1 to TRBJ1-3. TRBV21-1 is a pseudogene locus. The material was CD4+ or CD8+ T cells sorted from blood, obtained in a trial of the OX40 agonist ivuxolimab. In nucleotides, the CDR3 is TGTGCCAGCAGCAAATCAGGGACGGCAAGCTCTGGAAACACCATATATTTT. Translated, it gives CASSKSGTASSGNTIYF.